The rows below give T cell receptor beta chains drawn from one sample of a study of blood T cell repertoires in COVID-19. Assay used: immunoSEQ multiplex PCR; TCRdb lists only in-frame clones, some missing. The data hold 200,000 to 250,000 clones, with around 88% observed a single time. Sequencing used PBMCs or T cells enriched from blood (not recorded which). All receptors derive from a woman in her forties or fifties who had recovered from COVID-19. The CDR3 runs from the conserved cysteine through the conserved F or W.

v_call	cdr3_length	j_call	cdr3_aa
TRBV12-5	15	TRBJ1-3	CASGFRRLSGNTIYF
TRBV7-2	15	TRBJ1-4	CASSLLVSGDEKLFF
TRBV4-1	16	TRBJ1-1	CASSHITGNGNTEAFF
TRBV2	14	TRBJ2-5	CASSVLLAVETQYF
TRBV5-1	14	TRBJ1-1	CASSLDLRAVEAFF
TRBV11-2	14	TRBJ2-2	CASSLDSGSGELFF
TRBV7-2	16	TRBJ1-3	CASSLAGTASGNTIYF
TRBV6-2/TRBV6-3	15	TRBJ2-1	CASSLIHDRENEQFF
TRBV6-2/TRBV6-3	15	TRBJ1-3	CASSLTGGSGNTIYF
TRBV7-9	13	TRBJ2-7	CASLSPASYEQYF
TRBV11-2	12	TRBJ1-1	CASSSNRVEAFF
TRBV5-4	12	TRBJ2-7	CASSGGPYEQYF
TRBV18	14	TRBJ1-2	CASSPPTESYGYTF
TRBV2	14	TRBJ2-7	CATRGLGGNYEQYF
TRBV6-5	15	TRBJ1-5	CASSYSRGGNQPQHF
TRBV6-5	12	TRBJ1-1	CASRSVNTEAFF
TRBV5-1	17	TRBJ2-1	CASSPSTGQGIGNEQFF
TRBV4-2	15	TRBJ2-7	CASSQDGQSTYEQYF
TRBV9	15	TRBJ1-1	CASSAEIGVNTEAFF
TRBV5-6	16	TRBJ2-3	CASSATPGQGLDTQYF
TRBV6-5	13	TRBJ1-1	CAALLWRGTEAFF
TRBV7-9	12	TRBJ1-2	CASSEEGYGYTF
TRBV5-1	14	TRBJ2-3	CASSLYFGADTQYF
TRBV28	12	TRBJ1-2	CASQTGGYGYTF
TRBV7-8	12	TRBJ2-7	CASSQDSYEQYF
TRBV7-6	17	TRBJ1-4	CASSLRSGPTTNEKLFF
TRBV6-5	12	TRBJ1-2	CASMTSIYGYTF
TRBV4-3	15	TRBJ2-1	CASSHPGQGTYEQFF
TRBV30	11	TRBJ1-6	CAWSVPGILHF
TRBV12-3/TRBV12-4	13	TRBJ1-1	CASSVGGAGVAFF
TRBV4-1	18	TRBJ1-6	CASSQDGLAGARNSPLHF
TRBV9	15	TRBJ2-1	CASSSGTSSSHEQFF
TRBV4-1	15	TRBJ1-3	CASSQGQFSGNTIYF
TRBV4-2	13	TRBJ2-1	CASSPSGNNEQFF
TRBV30	13	TRBJ2-1	CAWSSAGYNEQFF
TRBV6-2/TRBV6-3	16	TRBJ2-5	CASSYSRTDDQETQYF